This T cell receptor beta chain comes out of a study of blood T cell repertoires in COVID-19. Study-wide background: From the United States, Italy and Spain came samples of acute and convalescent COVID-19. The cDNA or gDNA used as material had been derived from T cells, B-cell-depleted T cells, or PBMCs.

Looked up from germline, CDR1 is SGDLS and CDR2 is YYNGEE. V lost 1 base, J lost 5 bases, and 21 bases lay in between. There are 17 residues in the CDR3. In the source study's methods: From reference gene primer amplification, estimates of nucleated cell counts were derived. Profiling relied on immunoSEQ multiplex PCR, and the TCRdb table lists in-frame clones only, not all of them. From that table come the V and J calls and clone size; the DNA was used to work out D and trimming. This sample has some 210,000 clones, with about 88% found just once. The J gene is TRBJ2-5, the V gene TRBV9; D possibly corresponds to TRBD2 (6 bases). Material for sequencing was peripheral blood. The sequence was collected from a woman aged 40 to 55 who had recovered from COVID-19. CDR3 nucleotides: TGTGCCAGCAGCGTAACCGGTGGCGGGGAGGCTTATGAGACCCAGTACTTC. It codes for CASSVTGGGEAYETQYF.